The 27 T cell receptor beta chains below all came from one sample that was sequenced in a study of blood T cells in healthy people across ages. A second PCR, run for roughly 7 to 12 cycles, used a sample-barcoded 5' primer plus a J-beta primer mix. TCRdb itself ran the 5' RACE reads through MiXCR, one entry per CDR3 protein. The sample yields about 1,600,000 distinct CDR3 sequences, approximately 40% seen once. Sequencing used blood. The origin of the receptors is a woman younger than 30 in good health.

The table lists this clonotype with a few counts. V usage is TRBV5-5 and J usage is TRBJ1-5; D uncertain. Trimming took off 2 bases at V and 0 bases at J, with 6 bases between the two ends. There are 14 residues in the CDR3. In germline, CDR1 is SGHKS, CDR2 YYEKEE (reference sequence). Here the CDR3 reads CASSFAGSNQPQHF. The CDR3 DNA reads as TGTGCCAGCAGCTTTGCAGGTAGCAATCAGCCCCAGCATTTT.

The chain employs TRBV20-1 and TRBJ2-1; 11 positions match TRBD2. V trimming: 0 bases; J trimming: 6 bases; junction bases outside the gene matches: 7. CDR1 DFQATT and CDR2 SNEGSKA come from the germline V gene (reference sequence). This CDR3 spans 16 amino acids. CDR3 in DNA: TGCAGTGCTAGAGATGGGTTCCTAGCGGGAGGCAATGAGCAGTTCTTC. It translates to CSARDGFLAGGNEQFF.

This chain uses TRBV20-1 with TRBJ2-7, with TRBD2 matching 9 bases. The CDR3 totals 13 residues. V trimming: 3 bases; J trimming: 6 bases; junction bases outside the gene matches: 6. The germline gives CDR1 DFQATT, CDR2 SNEGSKA (reference sequence). This CDR3 reads CSASRAGGGEQYF. The DNA of the CDR3 is TGCAGTGCTAGCCGAGCGGGAGGAGGCGAGCAGTACTTC.

There are a few counts of this clonotype. The rearrangement uses TRBV12-3 or TRBV12-4 and TRBJ1-4; no clear D gene. The V and J ends lost 4 bases and 8 bases respectively, with 11 bases between them. This CDR3 comprises 13 residues. This chain's CDR3 is CASSYSALEKLFF. The CDR3 region has the DNA TGTGCCAGCAGTTATTCTGCCCTGGAAAAACTGTTTTTT.

The chain combines TRBV14 with TRBJ2-1; possibly TRBD2 for D (6 bases). V lost 4 bases and J lost 2, with 12 bases in between. The CDR3 has 15 residues. Germline V gene sequence: CDR1 SGHDN, CDR2 FVKESK. CDR3 amino acids: CASSLIGRPYNEQFF. In DNA form, the CDR3 reads TGTGCCAGCAGCCTTATAGGGAGGCCCTACAATGAGCAGTTCTTC. Looking up the rest from reference TRBV14 and TRBJ2-1 gives the full variable domain: EAGVTQFPSHSVIEKGQTVTLRCDPISGHDNLYWYRRVMGKEIKFLLHFVKESKQDESGMPNNRFLAERTGGTYSTLKVQPAELEDSGVYFCASSLIGRPYNEQFFGPGTRLTVL.

Note on this clonotype: One end of the junction varies from germline; a read error may be responsible. The chain recombines TRBV2 with TRBJ2-1, with 13 bases identical to TRBD2. The CDR3 has 15 residues. Germline V gene sequence: CDR1 SNHLY, CDR2 FYNNEI. The CDR3 coding sequence is TGTGCCAGCAGTAAACTAGCGGGAGGGCCGTATGAACAGTTCTTC. Its translation: CASSKLAGGPYEQFF.

The rearrangement uses TRBV7-9 and TRBJ1-1; D remains ambiguous. CDR1 and CDR2 from the germline V gene are SEHNR and FQNEAQ (reference sequence). The CDR3 consists of 16 residues. V dropped 3 bases and J dropped 1 base, with 15 bases sitting between them. The CDR3 DNA is TGTGCCAGCAGCTTCGCGGGAACACGGGAGAACACTGAAGCTTTCTTT. Its translation: CASSFAGTRENTEAFF.

J is TRBJ2-7 and V is TRBV10-3, with D uncertain. The CDR3 sequence is 13 residues long. CDR1 ENHRY and CDR2 SYGVKD come from the germline V gene. V was clipped by 9 bases and J by 7 bases, with 19 bases between them. The CDR3 loop reads CAMSPGTYNEQYF. CDR3 sequence (DNA): TGTGCCATGTCCCCAGGCACCTACAATGAGCAGTACTTC.

V gene TRBV12-3 or TRBV12-4 combines with J gene TRBJ2-7; D tentatively reads TRBD1 or TRBD2 (5 bases each). The CDR3 covers 14 residues. Trimming left V 7 bases short and J 0 bases short, with 13 bases between. The CDR3: CASKGTDDSYEQYF. Written as DNA, the CDR3 is TGTGCCAGCAAAGGGACCGATGACTCCTACGAGCAGTACTTC.

In its sample, this clonotype was seen a few times. The V gene is TRBV6-4, the J gene TRBJ1-4; D uncertain. Germline CDR1 MRHNA, CDR2 SNTAGT. Trimming removed 6 bases from V and 0 bases from J, with 8 bases in between. The CDR3 runs 14 residues. The CDR3 loop is CASRSDATNEKLFF. CDR3 sequence (DNA): TGTGCCAGCAGGAGTGATGCAACTAATGAAAAACTGTTTTTT.

Of note for this clonotype: The junction does not match germline at one end; this may be a read error. The chain uses TRBV3-1 and TRBJ2-1; 10 nucleotides align to TRBD2. The CDR3 loop spans 17 amino acids. The germline gives CDR1 LGHDT, CDR2 YNNKEL (reference sequence). This CDR3 reads CAGSQDPLAGAPGEQFF. CDR3 DNA: TGTGCCGGCAGCCAAGATCCCCTAGCGGGGGCCCCAGGGGAGCAGTTCTTC.

The table lists this clonotype with a few counts. The rearrangement joins TRBV6-5 to TRBJ2-5; D is undetermined. Trimming removed 7 bases from V and 1 base from J, with 10 bases in between. The germline CDR1 and CDR2 sequences are MNHEY and SVGAGI. The CDR3 has 13 amino acids. The CDR3 spells CASTSEFQETQYF. In DNA, the CDR3 is TGTGCCAGCACTTCAGAGTTCCAAGAGACCCAGTACTTC.

There are a few counts of this clonotype. V usage is TRBV11-2 and J usage is TRBJ1-2; 12 nucleotides line up with TRBD1. V was pared by 3 bases and J by 3 bases, with 5 bases of the junction left unmatched. CDR3 size: 16 residues. CDR1 and CDR2 from the germline V gene are SGHAT and FQNNGV. DNA for the CDR3: TGTGCCAGCAGCTTTGGGACAGGGGGCTCCTACTATGGCTACACCTTC. Its protein product is CASSFGTGGSYYGYTF.

This clonotype was detected only a few times. The V gene is TRBV6-1, the J gene TRBJ2-1, with 9 bases fitting TRBD2. J was trimmed by 12 bases and V by 7 bases; bases with no gene match: 19. From germline, CDR1 is MNHNS and CDR2 SASEGT. This CDR3 region has 16 residues. The CDR3 bases are TGTGCCAGCATCAAGTCCCTAGCGGGGAACACTATACCGCAGTTCTTC. This translates into CASIKSLAGNTIPQFF.

The rearrangement uses TRBV7-8 and TRBJ1-1; TRBD1 matches 8 bases. V lost 1 base to trimming and J lost 0 bases; unmatched junction nucleotides: 13. The CDR3 consists of 19 residues. The germline V gene has CDR1 SGHVS and CDR2 FQNEAQ. The CDR3 region has the DNA TGTGCCAGCAGCTTAGGCCCGGGCAGGGGGCTAGAAGTGAACACTGAAGCTTTCTTT. This encodes CASSLGPGRGLEVNTEAFF.

This clonotype showed up just a few times. This chain joins TRBV29-1 and TRBJ2-3, with a possible D match to TRBD1 (6 bases). Trimming took off 7 bases at V and 4 bases at J, with 15 bases between the two ends. The CDR3 contains 13 residues. The germline V gene has CDR1 SQVTM and CDR2 ANQGSEA. The CDR3 DNA reads as TGCAGCGGGAAGGACAGTACCTCAGATACGCAGTATTTT. Amino acid sequence: CSGKDSTSDTQYF.

A few counts support this clonotype. This sequence joins TRBV6-5 and TRBJ2-1; D uncertain. CDR3 size: 13 residues. The V end was cut by 2 bases, the J end by 6 bases, with 8 bases between. Germline CDR1 and CDR2: MNHEY and SVGAGI. CDR3 sequence reads: CASSYAALNEQFF. The DNA of the CDR3 is TGTGCCAGCAGTTACGCAGCTCTCAATGAGCAGTTCTTC.

The V call is TRBV5-6, the J call TRBJ2-5; D unresolved. This CDR3 has 14 residues. V dropped 1 base and J dropped 5 bases, with 12 bases sitting between them. The V gene's germline CDR1 is SGHDT and CDR2 YYEEEE. In nucleotides, the CDR3 is TGTGCCAGCAGCTTGAGGACCCCGATTGAGACCCAGTACTTC. Its translation: CASSLRTPIETQYF.

This clonotype showed up just a few times. V gene TRBV18 combines with J gene TRBJ2-5, with D possibly being TRBD1 (5 bases). The V gene lost 5 bases and the J gene lost 11 bases, with 18 bases spanning the gap. Germline CDR1 reads KGHSH; CDR2 reads LQKENI. The CDR3 covers 13 residues. As DNA, the CDR3 is TGTGCCAGCTCAGACACAGGACCCCTGGAGCAGTACTTC. Translating it yields CASSDTGPLEQYF.

The chain is built from TRBV2 and TRBJ2-1; 8 bases are shared with TRBD1. CDR1 is SNHLY, CDR2 FYNNEI, per germline. V was clipped by 3 bases and J by 6 bases; unmatched bases: 4. The CDR3 is 14 residues long. CDR3 sequence: CASSDEQGGNEQFF. The CDR3 bases are TGTGCCAGCAGTGATGAACAGGGGGGCAATGAGCAGTTCTTC.

This clonotype came up a few times. The chain is built from TRBV12-3 or TRBV12-4 and TRBJ2-1; TRBD1 matches 9 bases. Germline trimming cut 4 bases from V and 2 bases from J; bases unmatched to any gene: 6. The CDR3 is 16 amino acids. The CDR3 is CASSSLRDRAYNEQFF. The DNA of the CDR3 is TGTGCCAGCAGTTCTCTTCGGGACAGGGCCTACAATGAGCAGTTCTTC.

This clonotype was counted only a few times. A read error is possible here, since a much larger clone lies one base away. V gene TRBV12-3 or TRBV12-4 combines with J gene TRBJ1-6, with D hard to call. The CDR3 runs 12 residues. Trimming left V 7 bases short and J 0 bases short, with 1 base between. The CDR3 sequence is CASTSYNSPLHF. The CDR3 nucleotides read TGTGCCAGCACCTCCTATAATTCACCCCTCCACTTT.

This clonotype turned up a few times. This rearrangement joins TRBV15 to TRBJ1-1; TRBD1 is a possible D gene (6 bases). V was pared by 8 bases and J by 3 bases, with 13 bases between. Germline values: CDR1 LNHNV, CDR2 YYDKDF (reference sequence). CDR3 size: 13 residues. The CDR3 DNA reads TGTGCCACCGTAAGGGACACCTACACTGAAGCTTTCTTT. Translated: CATVRDTYTEAFF.

The chain has TRBV6-5 and TRBJ1-2; unclear D gene. Germline V gene data show CDR1 as MNHEY and CDR2 as SVGAGI. V gave up 4 bases and J gave up 2 bases, with 11 bases separating them. The CDR3 is made up of 14 amino acids. The CDR3 DNA follows: TGTGCCAGCAGTTTAAGGATTGGGAACTATGGCTACACCTTC. It is translated as CASSLRIGNYGYTF.

This chain uses TRBV5-5 with TRBJ2-7, with 9 positions matching TRBD1. CDR1 and CDR2 (germline): SGHKS, YYEKEE (reference sequence). The V and J ends lost 2 bases and 5 bases, in that order; junction bases with no gene match: 11. The CDR3 totals 16 residues. The chain's CDR3 is CASSLLLGDRVDEQYF. For the CDR3, the DNA is TGTGCCAGCAGCTTACTTCTCGGGGACAGGGTGGACGAGCAGTACTTC.

The chain links TRBV6-4 to TRBJ1-5; no reliable D call. The germline gives CDR1 MRHNA, CDR2 SNTAGT. The CDR3 has 16 amino acids. Trimming shortened V by 0 bases and J by 0 bases, and 9 bases separated the two germline ends. CDR3 protein: CASSDSKGFSNQPQHF. Here the CDR3 DNA reads TGTGCCAGCAGTGACTCTAAGGGCTTTAGCAATCAGCCCCAGCATTTT.

This clonotype has just a few counts. The gene calls are TRBV27 and TRBJ2-1, with D perhaps being TRBD1 or TRBD2 (5 bases each). CDR1 and CDR2 from the germline V gene are MNHEY and SMNVEV (reference sequence). CDR3 length: 14 residues. V dropped 3 bases and J dropped 7 bases, with 13 bases sitting between them. The CDR3 DNA sequence: TGTGCCAGCAGTTTGGGGACGCGGCGGAATGAGCAGTTCTTC. This gives the protein CASSLGTRRNEQFF.